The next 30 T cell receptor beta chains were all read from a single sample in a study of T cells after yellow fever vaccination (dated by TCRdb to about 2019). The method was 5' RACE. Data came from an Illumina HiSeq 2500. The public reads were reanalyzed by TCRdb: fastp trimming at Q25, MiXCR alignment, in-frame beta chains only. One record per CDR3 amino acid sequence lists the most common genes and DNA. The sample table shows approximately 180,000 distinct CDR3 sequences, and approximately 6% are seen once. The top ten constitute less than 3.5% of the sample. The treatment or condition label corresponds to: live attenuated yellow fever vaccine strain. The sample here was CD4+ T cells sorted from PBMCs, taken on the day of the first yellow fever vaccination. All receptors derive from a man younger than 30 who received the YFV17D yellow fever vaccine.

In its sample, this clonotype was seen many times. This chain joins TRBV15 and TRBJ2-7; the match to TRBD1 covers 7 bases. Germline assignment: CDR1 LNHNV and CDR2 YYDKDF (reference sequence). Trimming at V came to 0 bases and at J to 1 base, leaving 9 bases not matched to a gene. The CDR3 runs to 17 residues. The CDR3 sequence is CATSRDLTGAGSYEQYF. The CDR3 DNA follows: TGTGCCACCAGCAGAGATCTTACAGGGGCAGGTTCCTACGAGCAGTACTTC. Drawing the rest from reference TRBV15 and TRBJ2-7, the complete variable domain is DAMVIQNPRYQVTQFGKPVTLSCSQTLNHNVMYWYQQKSSQAPKLLFHYYDKDFNNEADTPDNFQSRRPNTSFCFLDIRSPGLGDTAMYLCATSRDLTGAGSYEQYFGPGTRLTVT.

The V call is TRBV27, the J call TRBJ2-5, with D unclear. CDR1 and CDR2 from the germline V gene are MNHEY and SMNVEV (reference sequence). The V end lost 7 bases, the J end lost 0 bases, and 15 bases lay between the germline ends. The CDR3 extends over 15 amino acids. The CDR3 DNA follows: TGTGCCAGCATGGTAACGGGCCCCTACCAAGAGACCCAGTACTTC. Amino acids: CASMVTGPYQETQYF.

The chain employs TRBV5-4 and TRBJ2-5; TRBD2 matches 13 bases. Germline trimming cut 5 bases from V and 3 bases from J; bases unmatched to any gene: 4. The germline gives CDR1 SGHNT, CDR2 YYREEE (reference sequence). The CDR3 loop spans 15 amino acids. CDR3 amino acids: CASRLTSGGEETQYF. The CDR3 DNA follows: TGTGCCAGCAGATTAACTAGCGGGGGGGAAGAGACCCAGTACTTC.

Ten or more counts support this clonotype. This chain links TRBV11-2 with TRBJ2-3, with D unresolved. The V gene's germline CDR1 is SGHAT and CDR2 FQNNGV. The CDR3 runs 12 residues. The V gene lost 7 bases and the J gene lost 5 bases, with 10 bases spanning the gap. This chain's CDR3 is CASNGGLDTQYF. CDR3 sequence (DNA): TGTGCCAGCAACGGTGGATTAGATACGCAGTATTTT.

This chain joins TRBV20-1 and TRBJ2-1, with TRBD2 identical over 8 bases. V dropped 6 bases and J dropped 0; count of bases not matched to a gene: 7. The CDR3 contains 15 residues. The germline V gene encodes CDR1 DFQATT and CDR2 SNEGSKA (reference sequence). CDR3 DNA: TGCAGTGCCCCGCGACTAGCGAGCTCCTACAATGAGCAGTTCTTC. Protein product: CSAPRLASSYNEQFF.

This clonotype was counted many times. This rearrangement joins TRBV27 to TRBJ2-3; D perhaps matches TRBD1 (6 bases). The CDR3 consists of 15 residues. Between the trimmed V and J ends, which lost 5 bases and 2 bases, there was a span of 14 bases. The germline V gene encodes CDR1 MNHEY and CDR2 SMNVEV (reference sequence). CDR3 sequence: CASSPPGTPTDTQYF. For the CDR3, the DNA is TGTGCCAGCAGTCCGCCCGGGACACCCACAGATACGCAGTATTTT.

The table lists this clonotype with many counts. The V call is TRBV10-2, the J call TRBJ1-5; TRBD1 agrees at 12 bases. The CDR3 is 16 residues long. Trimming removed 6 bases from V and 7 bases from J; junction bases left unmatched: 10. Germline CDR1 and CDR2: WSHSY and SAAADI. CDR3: CASSGTKGQGAQPQHF. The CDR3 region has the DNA TGCGCCAGCAGCGGAACTAAGGGACAGGGGGCACAGCCCCAGCATTTT.

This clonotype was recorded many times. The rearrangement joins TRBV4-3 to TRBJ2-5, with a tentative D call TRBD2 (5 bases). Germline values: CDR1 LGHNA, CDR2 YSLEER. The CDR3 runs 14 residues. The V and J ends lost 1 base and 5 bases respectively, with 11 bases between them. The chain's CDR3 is CASSQVYPGETQYF. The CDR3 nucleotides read TGCGCCAGCAGCCAAGTTTACCCGGGGGAGACCCAGTACTTC.

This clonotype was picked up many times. The CDR3 region is CASSQGHGLNTEAFF. The CDR3 DNA follows: TGCGCCAGCAGCCAAGGACACGGTTTGAACACTGAAGCTTTCTTT. The chain has TRBV4-1 and TRBJ1-1; no firm D call. Per germline, CDR1 MGHRA and CDR2 YSYEKL. This CDR3 comprises 15 residues. V lost 1 base, J lost 0 bases, and 9 bases lay in between.

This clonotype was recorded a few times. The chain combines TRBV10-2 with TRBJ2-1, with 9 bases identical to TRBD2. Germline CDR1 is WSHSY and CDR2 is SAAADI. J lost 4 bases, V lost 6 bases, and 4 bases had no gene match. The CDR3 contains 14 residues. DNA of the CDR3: TGCGCCAGCAGGGGCGGGGGGGCTTACAATGAGCAGTTCTTC. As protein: CASRGGGAYNEQFF.

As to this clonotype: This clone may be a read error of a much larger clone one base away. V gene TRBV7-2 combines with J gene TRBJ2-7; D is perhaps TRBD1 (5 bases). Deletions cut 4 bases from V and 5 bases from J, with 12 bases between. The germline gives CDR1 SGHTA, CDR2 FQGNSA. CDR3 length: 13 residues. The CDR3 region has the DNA TGTGCCAGCAGCTACAGCAGGGTAAACGAGCAGTACTTC. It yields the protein CASSYSRVNEQYF.

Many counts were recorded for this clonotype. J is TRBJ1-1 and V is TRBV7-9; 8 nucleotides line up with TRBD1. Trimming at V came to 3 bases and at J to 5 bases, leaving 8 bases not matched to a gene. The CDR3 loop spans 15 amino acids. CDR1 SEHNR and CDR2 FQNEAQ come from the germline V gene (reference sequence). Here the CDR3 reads CASSFWTGPSTEAFF. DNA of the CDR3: TGTGCCAGCAGCTTTTGGACAGGGCCGTCGACTGAAGCTTTCTTT. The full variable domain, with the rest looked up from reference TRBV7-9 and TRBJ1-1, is DTGVSQNPRHKITKRGQNVTFRCDPISEHNRLYWYRQTLGQGPEFLTYFQNEAQLEKSRLLSDRFSAERPKGSFSTLEIQRTEQGDSAMYLCASSFWTGPSTEAFFGQGTRLTVV.

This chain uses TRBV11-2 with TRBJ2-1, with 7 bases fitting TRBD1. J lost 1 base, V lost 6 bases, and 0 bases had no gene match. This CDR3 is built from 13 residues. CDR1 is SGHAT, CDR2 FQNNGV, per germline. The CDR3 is CASRTGSYNEQFF. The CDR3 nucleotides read TGTGCCAGCAGGACAGGGTCCTACAATGAGCAGTTCTTC.

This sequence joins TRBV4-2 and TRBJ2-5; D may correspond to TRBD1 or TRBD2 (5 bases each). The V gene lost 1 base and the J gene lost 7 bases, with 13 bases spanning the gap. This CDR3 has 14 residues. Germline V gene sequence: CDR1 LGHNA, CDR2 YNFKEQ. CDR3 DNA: TGTGCCAGCAGCCAAGGGGGGTCCGGTGGGACCCAGTACTTC. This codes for CASSQGGSGGTQYF.

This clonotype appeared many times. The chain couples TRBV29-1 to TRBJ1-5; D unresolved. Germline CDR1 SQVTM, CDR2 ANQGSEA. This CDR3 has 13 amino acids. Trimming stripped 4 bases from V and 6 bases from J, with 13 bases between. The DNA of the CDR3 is TGCAGCGTTGTTGGCCAGCAAGGTCAGCCCCAGCATTTT. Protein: CSVVGQQGQPQHF.

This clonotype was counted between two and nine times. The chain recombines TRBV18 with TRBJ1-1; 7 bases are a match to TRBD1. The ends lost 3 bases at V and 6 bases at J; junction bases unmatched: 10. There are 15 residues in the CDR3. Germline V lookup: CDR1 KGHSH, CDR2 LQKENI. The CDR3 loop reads CASSPFEGAESEAFF. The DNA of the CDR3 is TGTGCCAGCTCACCTTTCGAGGGGGCGGAATCTGAAGCTTTCTTT.

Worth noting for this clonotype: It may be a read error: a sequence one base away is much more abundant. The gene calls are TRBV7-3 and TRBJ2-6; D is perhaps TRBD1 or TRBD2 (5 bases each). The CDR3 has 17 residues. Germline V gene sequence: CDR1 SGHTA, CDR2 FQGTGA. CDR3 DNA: TGTGCCATCAGCTTATATTTTGTGGGGACCGGGGCCAACGTCCTGACTTTC. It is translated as CAISLYFVGTGANVLTF.

The CDR3 nucleotides read TGTGCCAGCAGCCGAACGGGGGGAGGGGGAGAGACCCAGTACTTC. Translated: CASSRTGGGGETQYF. The rearrangement links TRBV5-4 to TRBJ2-5; D is perhaps TRBD2 (7 bases). This CDR3 is built from 15 residues. Germline lookup yields CDR1 SGHNT and CDR2 YYREEE (reference sequence). Trimming took off 4 bases at V and 4 bases at J, with 17 bases between the two ends.

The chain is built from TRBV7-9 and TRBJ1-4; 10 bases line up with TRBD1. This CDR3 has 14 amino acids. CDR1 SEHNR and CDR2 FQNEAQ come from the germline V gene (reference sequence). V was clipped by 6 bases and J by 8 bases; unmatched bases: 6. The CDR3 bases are TGTGCCAGCAGTCTCGGGACAGGGGTAGAAAAACTGTTTTTT. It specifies CASSLGTGVEKLFF.

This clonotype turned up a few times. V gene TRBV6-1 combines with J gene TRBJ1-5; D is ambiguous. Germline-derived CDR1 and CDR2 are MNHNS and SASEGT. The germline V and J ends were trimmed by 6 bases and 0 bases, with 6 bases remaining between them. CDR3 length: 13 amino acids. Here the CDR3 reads CASRTNSNQPQHF. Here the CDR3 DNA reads TGTGCCAGCAGGACAAATAGCAATCAGCCCCAGCATTTT.

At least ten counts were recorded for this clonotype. The CDR3 region has the DNA TGCGCCAGCAGTTCTAGCGGCTCCTACGAGCAGTACTTC. It encodes CASSSSGSYEQYF. This chain links TRBV5-1 with TRBJ2-7; the match to TRBD2 covers 7 bases. The ends lost 5 bases at V and 0 bases at J; junction bases unmatched: 2. The CDR3 contains 13 residues. Germline V gene sequence: CDR1 SGHRS, CDR2 YFSETQ.

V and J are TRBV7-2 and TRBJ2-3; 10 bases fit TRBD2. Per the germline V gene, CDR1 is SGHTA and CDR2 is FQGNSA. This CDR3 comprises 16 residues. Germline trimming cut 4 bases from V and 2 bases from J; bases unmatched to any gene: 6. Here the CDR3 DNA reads TGTGCCAGCAGCTCCGGAGCGGGGGGGATCACAGATACGCAGTATTTT. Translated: CASSSGAGGITDTQYF. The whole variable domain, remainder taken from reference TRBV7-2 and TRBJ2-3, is GAGVSQSPSNKVTEKGKDVELRCDPISGHTALYWYRQSLGQGLEFLIYFQGNSAPDKSGLPSDRFSAERTGGSVSTLTIQRTQQEDSAVYLCASSSGAGGITDTQYFGPGTRLTVL.

CDR3 sequence reads: CSLGTDPEAFF. Written as DNA, the CDR3 is TGCAGCCTCGGGACAGACCCTGAAGCTTTCTTT. The gene calls are TRBV29-1 and TRBJ1-1, with TRBD1 identical over 7 bases. V trimming: 8 bases; J trimming: 6 bases; junction bases outside the gene matches: 6. CDR3 length: 11 residues. From germline, CDR1 is SQVTM and CDR2 ANQGSEA. Using reference TRBV29-1 and TRBJ1-1 for the parts outside the CDR3, the full variable domain is SAVISQKPSRDICQRGTSLTIQCQVDSQVTMMFWYRQQPGQSLTLIATANQGSEATYESGFVIDKFPISRPNLTFSTLTVSNMSPEDSSIYLCSLGTDPEAFFGQGTRLTVV.

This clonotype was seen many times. The CDR3 here is CASSSWTGAYEQFF. The CDR3 bases are TGTGCCAGCAGTTCTTGGACAGGGGCATATGAGCAGTTCTTC. This chain uses TRBV12-3 or TRBV12-4 with TRBJ2-1; 9 bases align to TRBD1. The CDR3 extends over 14 amino acids. The trim removed 4 bases at V and 8 bases at J, leaving 6 bases unmatched.

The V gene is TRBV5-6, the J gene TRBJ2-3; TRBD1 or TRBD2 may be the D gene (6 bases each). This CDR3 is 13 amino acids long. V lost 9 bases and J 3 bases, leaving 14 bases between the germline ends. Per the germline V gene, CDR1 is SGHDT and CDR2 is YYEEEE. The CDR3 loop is CATNQGRTDTQYF. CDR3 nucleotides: TGTGCCACCAACCAGGGGAGGACAGATACGCAGTATTTT.

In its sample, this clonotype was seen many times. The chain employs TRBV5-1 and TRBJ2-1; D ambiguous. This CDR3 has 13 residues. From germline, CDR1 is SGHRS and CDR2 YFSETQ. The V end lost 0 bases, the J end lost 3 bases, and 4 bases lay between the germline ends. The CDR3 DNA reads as TGCGCCAGCAGCTTGGACGACTACAATGAGCAGTTCTTC. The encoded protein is CASSLDDYNEQFF.

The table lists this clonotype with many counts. The CDR3 DNA follows: TGTGCCAGCAGTGCTCCCGGGACAGTCTCCTACGAGCAGTACGTC. Translated: CASSAPGTVSYEQYV. The rearrangement links TRBV9 to TRBJ2-7; TRBD1 aligns across 7 bases. V shed 5 bases and J 0 bases; nucleotides not matched to a gene: 8. Germline loops: CDR1 SGDLS, CDR2 YYNGEE. CDR3 size: 15 residues.

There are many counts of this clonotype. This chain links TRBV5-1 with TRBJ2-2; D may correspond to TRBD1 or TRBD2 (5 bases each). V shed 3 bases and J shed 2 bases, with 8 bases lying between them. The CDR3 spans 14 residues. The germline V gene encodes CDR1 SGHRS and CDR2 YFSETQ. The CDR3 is CASSSGPNTGELFF. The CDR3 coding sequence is TGCGCCAGCAGCTCGGGACCTAACACCGGGGAGCTGTTTTTT.

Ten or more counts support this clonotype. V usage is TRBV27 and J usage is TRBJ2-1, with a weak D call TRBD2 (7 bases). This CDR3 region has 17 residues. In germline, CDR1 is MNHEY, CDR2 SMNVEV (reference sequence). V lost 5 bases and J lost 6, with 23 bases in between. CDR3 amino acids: CASSDARGASLGNEQFF. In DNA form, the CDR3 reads TGTGCCAGCAGTGATGCCCGGGGGGCTAGCCTAGGCAATGAGCAGTTCTTC.

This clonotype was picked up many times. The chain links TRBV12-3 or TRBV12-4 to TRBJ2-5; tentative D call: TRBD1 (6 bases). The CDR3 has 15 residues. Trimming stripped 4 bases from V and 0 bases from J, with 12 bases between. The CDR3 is CASSWRWTDQETQYF. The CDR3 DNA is TGTGCCAGCAGTTGGAGGTGGACAGACCAAGAGACCCAGTACTTC.